This T cell receptor beta chain was identified in a study of technical replicates of blood from several donors. Libraries were prepared by immunoSEQ multiplex PCR; TCRdb keeps only in-frame clonotypes and omits some of them. Of about 14,000 clones in the sample, approximately 84% were seen once. Germline values: CDR1 SEHNR, CDR2 FQNEAQ (reference sequence). The CDR3 loop spans 14 amino acids. With 6 bases removed from V and 5 bases from J, the gap between germline ends came to 13 bases. This chain uses TRBV7-9 with TRBJ2-2; D not certain. The sequenced sample was PBMCs. This receptor was taken from a human donor in good health. Here the CDR3 reads CASSYPVSTGELFF. CDR3 nucleotides: TGTGCCAGCAGTTACCCCGTCAGTACCGGGGAGCTGTTTTTT.